A selection of T cell receptor beta chains follows, all from one sample in a study of cytomegalovirus exposure and HLA in healthy donors. The method was immunoSEQ multiplex PCR; TCRdb's version includes in-frame clones alone and lacks a portion of them. This sample has 150,000 to 200,000 clones, with around 72% found just once. The sequencing sample was made of PBMCs. Receptor source: a man aged 50 to 59 in good health and CMV-seronegative. CDR3s include the opening cysteine and the closing phenylalanine or tryptophan. A D gene is named only where the DNA matches it firmly. The listing skips clone size in some rows; elsewhere it reads once, few, many or a size class.

v_gene,j_gene,d_gene,abundance,CDR3aa,CDR3nt
TRBV10-3,TRBJ1-6,.,few,CAISGQNNSPLHF,TGTGCCATCAGTGGACAGAATAATTCACCCCTCCACTTT
TRBV4-1,TRBJ1-5,.,.,CASSQVPRGNQPQHF,TGCGCCAGCAGCCAAGTCCCAAGGGGGAACCAGCCCCAGCATTTT
TRBV6-1,TRBJ1-2,.,.,CASSEQGRTYGYTF,TGTGCCAGCAGTGAACAGGGCAGGACCTATGGCTACACCTTC
TRBV5-1,TRBJ2-3,TRBD1,.,CASSLGDRKSTDTQYF,TGCGCCAGCAGCTTGGGGGACAGGAAAAGCACAGATACGCAGTATTTT
TRBV5-6,TRBJ2-7,.,.,CASFKAGYGQYF,TGTGCCAGCTTCAAGGCGGGCTACGGGCAGTACTTC
TRBV13,TRBJ2-7,TRBD1,.,CASSHSTGGANPEQYF,TGTGCCAGCAGCCACTCGACAGGGGGCGCGAATCCCGAGCAGTACTTC
TRBV4-1,TRBJ2-7,.,.,CASSQGRGKGSYEQYF,TGCGCCAGCAGCCAAGGGAGGGGTAAGGGGTCCTACGAGCAGTACTTC
TRBV10-3,TRBJ2-2,TRBD2,few,CAISESAGAGELFF,TGTGCCATCAGTGAGTCGGCGGGGGCCGGGGAGCTGTTTTTT
TRBV7-2,TRBJ1-6,.,.,CASSLRTVNSPLHF,TGTGCCAGCAGCTTACGAACGGTTAATTCACCCCTCCACTTT
TRBV19,TRBJ1-3,.,.,CATQGTSGNTIYF,TGTGCCACCCAGGGGACCTCTGGAAACACCATATATTTT
TRBV19,TRBJ1-2,TRBD1,.,CASSDRAPYGYTF,TGTGCCAGTAGCGACAGGGCTCCTTATGGCTACACCTTC
TRBV5-1,TRBJ2-7,TRBD1,.,CASSPRDSSYEQYF,TGCGCCAGCAGCCCCCGGGACAGCTCCTACGAGCAGTACTTC
TRBV5-1,TRBJ2-3,.,few,CASGENRGAVSDTQYF,TGCGCCAGCGGTGAAAACCGGGGGGCAGTGTCAGATACGCAGTATTTT
TRBV23-1,TRBJ2-2,.,few,CASSQYINGASRGTGELFF,TGCGCCAGCAGTCAATACATAAACGGGGCGAGCCGGGGGACCGGGGAGCTGTTTTTT
TRBV28,TRBJ2-3,TRBD2,few,CASSPGLAGATDTQYF,TGTGCCAGCAGTCCCGGACTAGCGGGGGCCACAGATACGCAGTATTTT
TRBV7-8,TRBJ1-1,.,.,CASSSAAFALNTEAFF,TGTGCCAGCAGCTCCGCGGCCTTCGCCTTGAACACTGAAGCTTTCTTT
TRBV7-2,TRBJ1-2,.,once,CASSPPGSYGYTF,TGTGCCAGCAGCCCGCCGGGGTCCTATGGCTACACCTTC
TRBV5-1,TRBJ1-2,.,.,CASSSTTGYGYTF,TGCGCCAGCAGCTCCACCACAGGGTATGGCTACACCTTC
TRBV5-1,TRBJ2-7,.,.,CASSSTGLQNEQYF,TGCGCCAGCAGCTCGACAGGCCTCCAGAACGAGCAGTACTTC
TRBV9,TRBJ1-2,TRBD1,.,CASSHGTGGGYTF,TGTGCCAGCAGCCACGGGACAGGGGGTGGCTACACCTTC
TRBV7-2,TRBJ2-2,.,few,CASSDLGVANTGELFF,TGTGCCAGCAGCGACCTAGGAGTGGCCAACACCGGGGAGCTGTTTTTT
TRBV11-2,TRBJ1-6,.,.,CASKKDTNSPLHF,TGTGCCAGCAAGAAGGACACTAATTCACCCCTCCACTTT
TRBV7-2,TRBJ2-5,TRBD1,.,CASSLGTGAAGETQYF,TGTGCCAGCAGCTTGGGCACAGGGGCCGCCGGAGAGACCCAGTACTTC
TRBV28,TRBJ1-1,.,.,CASSSPAGQGTEAFF,TGTGCCAGCAGTTCCCCGGCAGGTCAGGGCACTGAAGCTTTCTTT
TRBV10-1,TRBJ2-7,TRBD1,.,CASSPSDRVSHEQYF,TGCGCCAGCTCCCCCTCGGACAGGGTGAGTCACGAGCAGTACTTC
TRBV28,TRBJ2-1,TRBD2,.,CASSPGLAGANEQFF,TGTGCCAGCAGTCCCGGACTAGCGGGGGCCAATGAGCAGTTCTTC
TRBV4-1,TRBJ2-3,.,.,CASSQVAGQGTDTQYF,TGCGCCAGCAGCCAAGTTGCGGGTCAGGGCACAGATACGCAGTATTTT
TRBV7-9,TRBJ1-6,TRBD1,.,CASTPRRDRENSPLHF,TGTGCCAGCACCCCTCGTCGGGACAGGGAAAATTCACCCCTCCACTTT
TRBV4-3,TRBJ2-5,TRBD1,.,CASSYSTGSQETQYF,TGCGCCAGCAGCTATTCGACAGGGTCCCAAGAGACCCAGTACTTC
TRBV5-1,TRBJ1-3,.,few,CASSLRPTASSGNTIYF,TGCGCCAGCAGCTTGCGCCCGACGGCTAGCTCTGGAAACACCATATATTTT
TRBV9,TRBJ2-5,TRBD1,.,CASSVGTGVETQYF,TGTGCCAGCAGCGTAGGGACAGGGGTTGAGACCCAGTACTTC
TRBV19,TRBJ2-7,.,.,CASSIDGRSYEQYF,TGTGCCAGTAGTATAGACGGTCGGTCCTACGAGCAGTACTTC
TRBV5-1,TRBJ2-3,.,few,CASSFEGPTDTQYF,TGCGCCAGCAGCTTCGAGGGCCCCACAGATACGCAGTATTTT
TRBV19,TRBJ2-2,.,few,CASIGSPNAGELFF,TGTGCCAGTATCGGGTCACCTAACGCCGGGGAGCTGTTTTTT